The 30 T cell receptor beta chains in this list originate from one sample, sequenced in a study of T cell repertoires in cytomegalovirus infection. Their antigens remain unidentified. Via MiXCR, TCRdb re-called the reads, giving one row per CDR3 protein. The repertoire holds 800,000 to 950,000 distinct CDR3 sequences, with roughly 33% as singletons. The input for sequencing was cultured CD8+ T cells from PBMCs, taken from culture after CMV antigen stimulation. The receptor set was obtained from a human donor in good health (CMV status not recorded). Some clones in this sample may be carry-over from other donors' samples.

The chain employs TRBV6-5 and TRBJ2-1; 12 bases line up with TRBD2. Trimming removed 4 bases from V and 3 bases from J; junction bases left unmatched: 10. The CDR3 spans 18 residues. Germline-derived CDR1 and CDR2 are MNHEY and SVGAGI. In nucleotides, the CDR3 is TGTGCCAGCAGTTTCTCTAGCGGGGGGGATTCTTTCTACAATGAGCAGTTCTTC. Its protein product is CASSFSSGGDSFYNEQFF.

This clonotype was recorded a few times. The chain couples TRBV6-2 or TRBV6-3 to TRBJ2-3, with TRBD1 matching over 7 bases. Germline CDR1 and CDR2: MNHEY and SVGEGT. Trimming cost V 5 bases and J 6 bases; bases outside gene matches: 14. This CDR3 is built from 16 residues. The CDR3 here is CASSPGTAVHVDTQYF. The CDR3 bases are TGTGCCAGCAGTCCCGGGACAGCCGTGCATGTGGATACGCAGTATTTT.

This clonotype was seen many times. The V call is TRBV7-2, the J call TRBJ2-1, with 7 bases aligning to TRBD2. The V segment lost 0 bases and the J segment 1 base; nucleotides outside the gene matches: 3. The CDR3 covers 16 residues. Germline-derived CDR1 and CDR2 are SGHTA and FQGNSA. As DNA, the CDR3 is TGTGCCAGCAGCTTAGCGGGCGGGGGTTCCTACAATGAGCAGTTCTTC. Its translation is CASSLAGGGSYNEQFF.

The table lists this clonotype with many counts. V is TRBV7-2 and J is TRBJ2-6; 7 bases agree with TRBD1. The germline CDR1 and CDR2 sequences are SGHTA and FQGNSA. The CDR3 consists of 17 residues. Trimming removed 3 bases from V and 0 bases from J; junction bases left unmatched: 5. This CDR3 reads CASSLTGLSSGANVLTF. CDR3 bases: TGTGCCAGCAGCTTGACAGGGCTCAGCTCTGGGGCCAACGTCCTGACTTTC.

This clonotype was observed many times. The J gene is TRBJ1-3, the V gene TRBV6-6, with a weak D call TRBD1 (5 bases). Per germline, CDR1 MNHNY and CDR2 SVGAGI (reference sequence). This CDR3 region has 18 residues. V lost 2 bases to trimming and J lost 0 bases, with 17 bases between them. The chain's CDR3 is CASSYAGTIFTSGNTIYF. In DNA form, the CDR3 reads TGTGCCAGCAGTTACGCAGGGACCATTTTTACCTCTGGAAACACCATATATTTT.

This rearrangement joins TRBV11-1 to TRBJ2-7, with unresolved D. Germline CDR1 is SGHAT and CDR2 is FQDESV (reference sequence). CDR3 size: 11 residues. Trimming took 5 bases from V and 7 from J, leaving 9 bases between them. Here the CDR3 reads CASSRVGEQYF. CDR3 coding DNA: TGTGCCAGCAGCCGAGTAGGTGAGCAGTACTTC.

The chain combines TRBV6-6 with TRBJ2-5; a possible D gene is TRBD2 (6 bases). Germline lookup yields CDR1 MNHNY and CDR2 SVGAGI (reference sequence). The V end was cut by 7 bases, the J end by 4 bases, with 19 bases between. The CDR3 is 15 residues long. The CDR3 protein is CASTKGTLPPETQYF. The DNA of the CDR3 is TGTGCCAGCACAAAAGGGACTTTACCCCCAGAGACCCAGTACTTC.

This clonotype was recorded many times. The J gene is TRBJ2-3, the V gene TRBV7-6, with 11 bases that match TRBD2. The CDR3 is 15 residues long. In germline, CDR1 is SGHVS, CDR2 FNYEAQ. The trim removed 7 bases at V and 5 bases at J, leaving 8 bases unmatched. CDR3 nucleotides: TGTGCCAGCACTGGGACTAGCGGCTGGGAAGATACGCAGTATTTT. It encodes CASTGTSGWEDTQYF.

This clonotype was recorded a few times. V usage is TRBV19 and J usage is TRBJ1-1, with D hard to call. The CDR3 has 13 amino acids. V lost 3 bases and J lost 4, with 9 bases in between. In germline, CDR1 is LNHDA, CDR2 SQIVND (reference sequence). DNA of the CDR3: TGTGCCAGTAGTATCGGGCGGCTCACTGAAGCTTTCTTT. Amino acids: CASSIGRLTEAFF.

This clonotype was seen ten or more times. The chain couples TRBV7-8 to TRBJ2-2; D is uncertain. CDR1 is SGHVS, CDR2 FQNEAQ, per germline. The CDR3 is 15 amino acids. V dropped 2 bases and J dropped 0 bases, with 7 bases sitting between them. The CDR3 region has the DNA TGTGCCAGCAGCTTAACTGAAGCGAACACCGGGGAGCTGTTTTTT. Translating gives CASSLTEANTGELFF.

This clonotype showed up just a few times. The rearrangement joins TRBV6-1 to TRBJ2-3; TRBD2 matches at 7 bases. Trimming at V came to 7 bases and at J to 6 bases, leaving 16 bases not matched to a gene. The CDR3 covers 16 residues. Germline V lookup: CDR1 MNHNS, CDR2 SASEGT. The CDR3 here is CASTELAEGRGDTQYF. The CDR3, as DNA: TGTGCCAGCACCGAGCTAGCGGAGGGCCGAGGGGATACGCAGTATTTT.

This rearrangement joins TRBV20-1 to TRBJ1-2, with D possibly being TRBD1 (5 bases). Germline assignment: CDR1 DFQATT and CDR2 SNEGSKA (reference sequence). Trimming left V 3 bases short and J 3 bases short, with 17 bases between. The CDR3 consists of 15 residues. CDR3 in DNA: TGCAGTGCTAGGGAAATTACGGGGGTTGACTATGGCTACACCTTC. Amino acids: CSAREITGVDYGYTF.

The chain joins TRBV12-3 or TRBV12-4 to TRBJ2-1; the match to TRBD2 covers 15 bases. There are 18 residues in the CDR3. With 4 bases clipped from V and 6 bases from J, the junction kept 10 bases outside the gene matches. The CDR3 nucleotides read TGTGCCAGCAGTTCCCCCCCCGGGACTAGCGGGGGGTTCAATGAGCAGTTCTTC. It specifies CASSSPPGTSGGFNEQFF.

The gene calls are TRBV11-2 and TRBJ1-2, with a weak D call TRBD1 (5 bases). The V gene lost 1 base and the J gene lost 0 bases, with 15 bases spanning the gap. The CDR3 spans 17 residues. Germline V lookup: CDR1 SGHAT, CDR2 FQNNGV. CDR3: CASSLVPGTNPNYGYTF. In DNA form, the CDR3 reads TGTGCCAGCAGCTTAGTCCCCGGGACCAACCCTAACTATGGCTACACCTTC.

This clonotype was seen only a few times. The CDR3 DNA is TGTGCCAGCAGCTTACCCCAGGCGCGGTCGGATACGCAGTATTTT. It translates to CASSLPQARSDTQYF. The genes are TRBV7-9 and TRBJ2-3; D is unclear. This CDR3 is built from 15 residues. The V gene's germline CDR1 is SEHNR and CDR2 FQNEAQ (reference sequence). Trimming cost V 2 bases and J 6 bases, with 15 bases left between them.

This chain connects TRBV7-9 to TRBJ2-5; D could derive from TRBD1 or TRBD2 (5 bases each). Germline CDR1 reads SEHNR; CDR2 reads FQNEAQ (reference sequence). The V end was cut by 5 bases, the J end by 2 bases, with 21 bases between. The CDR3 is made up of 17 amino acids. The CDR3 spells CASSPFWGNPFQETQYF. The DNA of the CDR3 is TGTGCCAGCAGCCCCTTTTGGGGGAACCCCTTTCAAGAGACCCAGTACTTC.

V is TRBV7-9 and J is TRBJ2-3; 7 nucleotides line up with TRBD2. CDR1 and CDR2 (germline): SEHNR, FQNEAQ (reference sequence). V lost 3 bases and J lost 1; bases outside the gene matches: 7. The CDR3 covers 16 residues. The CDR3 nucleotides are TGTGCCAGCAGCTTCCGGGGGAGGGGTGGCACAGATACGCAGTATTTT. This sequence encodes CASSFRGRGGTDTQYF.

The chain joins TRBV27 to TRBJ2-1; D remains ambiguous. The CDR3 is 14 residues long. V was shortened by 0 bases and J by 2 bases, with 5 bases between the two germline ends. Germline CDR1 reads MNHEY; CDR2 reads SMNVEV (reference sequence). The CDR3 DNA is TGTGCCAGCAGTTTATCGGATGCCTACAATGAGCAGTTCTTC. Translating it yields CASSLSDAYNEQFF.

The CDR3 spells CASSLTDFSTDTQYF. The CDR3 DNA is TGTGCCAGCAGCTTAACGGACTTTAGCACAGATACGCAGTATTTT. The chain uses TRBV7-2 and TRBJ2-3; D may be TRBD2 (5 bases). V was shortened by 2 bases and J by 0 bases, with 9 bases between the two germline ends. Germline CDR1 SGHTA, CDR2 FQGNSA. This CDR3 region has 15 residues.

There are many counts of this clonotype. The chain carries TRBV6-2 or TRBV6-3 and TRBJ1-6; weak D call: TRBD1 (6 bases). The CDR3 is made up of 16 amino acids. V was trimmed by 5 bases and J by 9 bases, leaving 20 bases between them. Germline loops: CDR1 MNHEY, CDR2 SVGEGT. The CDR3, as DNA: TGTGCCAGCAGTACCGGCGGGGGGCTTCTAGGTTCACCCCTCCACTTT. Translation: CASSTGGGLLGSPLHF.

There are many counts of this clonotype. The CDR3 reads CASSVGQLYEQYV. The CDR3 DNA follows: TGTGCCAGCAGCGTCGGACAGCTCTACGAGCAGTACGTC. The chain has TRBV7-8 and TRBJ2-7; D is perhaps TRBD1 (6 bases). This CDR3 spans 13 amino acids. The V gene lost 5 bases and the J gene lost 3 bases, with 11 bases spanning the gap. CDR1 is SGHVS and CDR2 is FQNEAQ in the germline V gene.

This clonotype was seen only a few times. The chain recombines TRBV28 with TRBJ1-1, with D hard to call. Germline assignment: CDR1 MDHEN and CDR2 SYDVKM. Between the trimmed V and J ends, which lost 2 bases and 8 bases, there was a span of 18 bases. The CDR3 is 15 amino acids. CDR3 DNA sequence: TGTGCCAGCAGTTTACTTCTCACAAGACCCGACGAAGCTTTCTTT. It specifies CASSLLLTRPDEAFF.

This clonotype was detected ten times or more. The chain recombines TRBV7-2 with TRBJ2-1; D might be TRBD1 or TRBD2, each matching 5 bases. Germline-derived CDR1 and CDR2 are SGHTA and FQGNSA. CDR3 length: 17 amino acids. V lost 1 base and J 7 bases, leaving 20 bases between the germline ends. The CDR3 is CASSLVLGAWGLNEQFF. In DNA, the CDR3 is TGTGCCAGCAGCTTAGTATTAGGGGCGTGGGGGTTGAATGAGCAGTTCTTC.

Written as DNA, the CDR3 is TGTGCCAGCAGCTTACCGGCGGGGAACACTGAAGCTTTCTTT. Its translation is CASSLPAGNTEAFF. This chain connects TRBV5-8 to TRBJ1-1; D not resolved. Deletions cut 2 bases from V and 1 base from J, with 9 bases between. This CDR3 is built from 14 residues. The V gene's germline CDR1 is SGHTS and CDR2 YDEGEE. Together with reference TRBV5-8 and TRBJ1-1, the CDR3 gives the full variable domain: EAGVTQSPTHLIKTRGQQATLRCSPISGHTSVYWYQQALGLGLQFLLWYDEGEERNRGNFPPRFSGRQFPNYSSELNVNALELEDSALYLCASSLPAGNTEAFFGQGTRLTVV.

This chain links TRBV6-1 with TRBJ1-2; D is ambiguous. The V gene's germline CDR1 is MNHNS and CDR2 SASEGT. The V and J ends lost 2 bases and 6 bases respectively, with 10 bases between them. This CDR3 region has 13 residues. CDR3 in DNA: TGTGCCAGCAGTGAATCCCGGTGGAATGGCTACACCTTC. Protein: CASSESRWNGYTF.

The chain couples TRBV20-1 to TRBJ1-6; the match to TRBD1 covers 8 bases. Germline V gene lookup returns CDR1 DFQATT and CDR2 SNEGSKA (reference sequence). The CDR3 has 16 amino acids. The V segment lost 5 bases and the J segment 4 bases; nucleotides outside the gene matches: 10. CDR3 sequence (DNA): TGCAGTGCTGACGACAGGGGAGACGGATATAATTCACCCCTCCACTTT. Translated, it gives CSADDRGDGYNSPLHF.

The chain has TRBV15 and TRBJ2-5, with D tentatively TRBD1 (6 bases). The CDR3 sequence is 15 residues long. Trimming removed 5 bases at V and 0 bases at J, with 13 bases between. Germline V lookup: CDR1 LNHNV, CDR2 YYDKDF (reference sequence). CDR3 DNA sequence: TGTGCCACCAGCCCGACAGGAACGTACCAAGAGACCCAGTACTTC. Translation gives CATSPTGTYQETQYF.

The chain combines TRBV19 with TRBJ1-3; D unresolved. CDR1 is LNHDA, CDR2 SQIVND, per germline (reference sequence). This CDR3 has 15 residues. The V and J ends lost 3 bases and 3 bases respectively, with 12 bases between them. DNA of the CDR3: TGTGCCAGTAGTATTCAGTTGCCTTATGGAAACACCATATATTTT. Its translation is CASSIQLPYGNTIYF.

The chain combines TRBV27 with TRBJ1-2, with 8 bases identical to TRBD1. The CDR3 sequence is 15 residues long. The ends lost 5 bases at V and 4 bases at J; junction bases unmatched: 9. Germline V CDR1 and CDR2: MNHEY, SMNVEV (reference sequence). CDR3: CASSIDRGSLYGYTF. DNA of the CDR3: TGTGCCAGCAGTATAGACAGGGGAAGTCTCTATGGCTACACCTTC.

This clonotype was counted a few times. The chain uses TRBV7-9 and TRBJ2-3; the D is unclear. V lost 5 bases and J 6 bases, leaving 12 bases between the germline ends. Germline loops: CDR1 SEHNR, CDR2 FQNEAQ (reference sequence). CDR3 length: 13 residues. The CDR3 region has the DNA TGTGCCAGCAGCACGCCTCTTTTGGATACGCAGTATTTT. It specifies CASSTPLLDTQYF.